This is a list of T cell receptor beta chains from one sample in a study of beta chain features in type 1 diabetes. Only in-frame clones appear in the TCRdb table, and some are missing; sequencing was by immunoSEQ multiplex PCR. The table lists about 150,000 clones, 7.8% of them singletons. The sequencing input was central memory CD4+ T cells from blood. Source of these receptors: a woman aged 40 to 55 with type 1 diabetes. CDR3s include the opening cysteine and the closing phenylalanine or tryptophan. The D gene is left open where the match is weak. For some rows the clone size is stated as once, few or many, or as a class when expanded; others skip it.

j_gene,v_gene,abundance,d_gene,CDR3aa,CDR3nt
TRBJ1-5,TRBV7-2,-,-,CASSVWTSPGQPQHF,TGTGCCAGCAGCGTCTGGACAAGTCCGGGCCAGCCCCAGCATTTT
TRBJ1-1,TRBV7-9,few,-,CASSPRGRADSTEAFF,TGTGCCAGCAGCCCCAGAGGGCGGGCTGATAGCACTGAAGCTTTCTTT
TRBJ2-1,TRBV5-1,many,-,CASSLAKGSRDEQFF,TGCGCCAGCAGCTTGGCCAAGGGGTCCAGGGATGAGCAGTTCTTC
TRBJ2-6,TRBV5-1,-,-,CASSLAVSQRMSGANVLTF,TGCGCCAGCAGCTTGGCCGTCAGTCAGCGAATGAGCGGGGCCAACGTCCTGACTTTC
TRBJ1-3,TRBV11-1,few,-,CASSPGQYSGNTIYF,TGTGCCAGCAGTCCAGGACAGTACTCTGGAAACACCATATATTTT
TRBJ2-7,TRBV6-6,-,TRBD2,CASSYSMGREGDEQYF,TGTGCCAGCAGTTACTCGATGGGGCGGGAGGGCGACGAGCAGTACTTC
TRBJ2-3,TRBV15,-,TRBD1,CATSRDGTGGGTDTQYF,TGTGCCACCAGCAGAGACGGTACAGGGGGTGGGACAGATACGCAGTATTTT
TRBJ2-7,TRBV5-1,few,-,CASSPGALSYEQYF,TGCGCCAGCAGCCCTGGAGCCCTCTCCTACGAGCAGTACTTC
TRBJ1-5,TRBV6-5,-,-,CASSYSKENQPQHF,TGTGCCAGCAGTTACTCGAAGGAGAATCAGCCCCAGCATTTT
TRBJ2-1,TRBV4-2,-,-,CASSQDSGKSYNEQFF,TGTGCCAGCAGCCAAGACAGCGGCAAATCCTACAATGAGCAGTTCTTC
TRBJ2-3,TRBV9,-,-,CASSGRKGGSTDTQYF,TGTGCCAGCAGCGGGAGAAAAGGGGGATCCACAGATACGCAGTATTTT
TRBJ1-2,TRBV2,few,TRBD1,CASSGTGQGYTF,TGTGCCAGCAGCGGGACAGGGCAAGGCTACACCTTC
TRBJ1-4,TRBV7-2,few,-,CASSSPGRGEKLFF,TGTGCCAGCAGCTCACCGGGCCGCGGGGAAAAACTGTTTTTT
TRBJ2-3,TRBV10-3,-,TRBD2,CAIRGDSGGNTDTQYF,TGTGCCATCAGAGGTGATAGCGGGGGAAACACAGATACGCAGTATTTT
TRBJ2-7,TRBV7-2,-,TRBD2,CASTPAGGLDEQYF,TGTGCCAGCACCCCCGCGGGGGGGCTGGACGAGCAGTACTTC
TRBJ2-3,TRBV9,-,-,CASSTRPEDTQYF,TGTGCCAGCAGCACCCGACCGGAGGATACGCAGTATTTT
TRBJ2-1,TRBV2,few,TRBD1,CASRQGAYNEQFF,TGTGCCAGCAGGCAGGGGGCCTACAATGAGCAGTTCTTC
TRBJ2-1,TRBV5-1,-,TRBD1,CASSLGTGTGPYNEQFF,TGCGCCAGCAGCTTGGGGACCGGGACAGGCCCCTACAATGAGCAGTTCTTC
TRBJ2-1,TRBV9,few,TRBD2,CASSVAPSGEKEQFF,TGTGCCAGCAGCGTAGCCCCTAGCGGGGAGAAGGAGCAGTTCTTC
TRBJ2-5,TRBV7-9,-,TRBD1,CASSSTPGQGQETQYF,TGTGCCAGCAGCTCCACTCCGGGACAGGGGCAAGAGACCCAGTACTTC
TRBJ1-6,TRBV4-2,few,TRBD1,CASSLPSGGANSPLHF,TGTGCCAGCAGCCTTCCCTCAGGGGGCGCGAATTCACCCCTCCACTTT
TRBJ2-7,TRBV28,-,TRBD1,CAHKGWDRGSYEQYF,TGTGCCCATAAAGGCTGGGACAGGGGTTCCTACGAGCAGTACTTC
TRBJ2-1,TRBV6-6,-,TRBD2,CASSILAGGYNEQFF,TGTGCCAGCAGTATCCTAGCGGGGGGGTACAATGAGCAGTTCTTC
TRBJ1-1,TRBV4-3,-,-,CASSQVRTEAFF,TGCGCCAGCAGCCAAGTCCGCACTGAAGCTTTCTTT